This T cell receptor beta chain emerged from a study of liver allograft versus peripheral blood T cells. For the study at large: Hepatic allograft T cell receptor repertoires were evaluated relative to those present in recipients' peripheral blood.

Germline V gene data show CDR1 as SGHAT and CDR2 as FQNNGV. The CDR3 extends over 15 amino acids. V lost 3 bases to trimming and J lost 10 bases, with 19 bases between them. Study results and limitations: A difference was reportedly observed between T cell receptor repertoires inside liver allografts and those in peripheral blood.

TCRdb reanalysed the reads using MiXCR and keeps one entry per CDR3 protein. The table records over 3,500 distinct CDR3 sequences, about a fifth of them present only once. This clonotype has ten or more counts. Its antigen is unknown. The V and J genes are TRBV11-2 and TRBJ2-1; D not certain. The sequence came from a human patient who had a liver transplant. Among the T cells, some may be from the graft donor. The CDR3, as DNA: TGTGCCAGCAGCTTCTATCCGGACGGCCTCTGGGAGCAGTTCTTC. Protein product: CASSFYPDGLWEQFF.